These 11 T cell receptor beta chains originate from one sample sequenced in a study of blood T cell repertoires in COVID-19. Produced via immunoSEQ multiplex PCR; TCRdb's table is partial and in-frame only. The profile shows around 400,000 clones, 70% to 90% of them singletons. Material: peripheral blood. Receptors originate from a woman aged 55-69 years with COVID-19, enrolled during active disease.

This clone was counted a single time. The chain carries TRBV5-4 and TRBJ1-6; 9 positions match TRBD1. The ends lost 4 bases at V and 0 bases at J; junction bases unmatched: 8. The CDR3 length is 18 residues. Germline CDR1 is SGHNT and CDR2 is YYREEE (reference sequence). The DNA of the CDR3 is TGTGCCAGCAGCCTCACAGGGGGCCGGAGCTCCTATAATTCACCCCTCCACTTT. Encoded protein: CASSLTGGRSSYNSPLHF.

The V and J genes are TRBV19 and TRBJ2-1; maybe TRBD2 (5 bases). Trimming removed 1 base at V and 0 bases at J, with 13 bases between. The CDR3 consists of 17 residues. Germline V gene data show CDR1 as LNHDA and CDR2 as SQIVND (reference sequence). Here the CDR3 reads CASSIVPRGSSYNEQFF. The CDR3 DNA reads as TGTGCCAGTAGTATAGTCCCCAGAGGGAGCTCCTACAATGAGCAGTTCTTC.

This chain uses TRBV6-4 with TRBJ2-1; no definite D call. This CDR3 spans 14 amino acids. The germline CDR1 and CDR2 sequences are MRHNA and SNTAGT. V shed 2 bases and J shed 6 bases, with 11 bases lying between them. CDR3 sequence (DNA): TGTGCCAGCAGTGACCCCCCTAGTTTCAATGAGCAGTTCTTC. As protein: CASSDPPSFNEQFF.

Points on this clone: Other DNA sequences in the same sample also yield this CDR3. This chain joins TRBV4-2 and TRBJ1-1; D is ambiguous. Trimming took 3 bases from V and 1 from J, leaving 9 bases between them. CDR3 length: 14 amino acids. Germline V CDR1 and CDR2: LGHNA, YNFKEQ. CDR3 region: CASSHLSRNTEAFF. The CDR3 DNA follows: TGTGCCAGCAGCCACCTAAGTAGGAACACTGAAGCTTTCTTT.

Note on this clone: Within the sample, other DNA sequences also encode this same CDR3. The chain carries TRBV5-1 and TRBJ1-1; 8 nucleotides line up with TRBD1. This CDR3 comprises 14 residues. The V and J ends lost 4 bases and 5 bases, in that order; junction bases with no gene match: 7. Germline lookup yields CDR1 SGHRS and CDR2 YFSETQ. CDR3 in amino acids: CASSPQGGGTEAFF. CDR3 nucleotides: TGCGCCAGCAGCCCACAGGGGGGTGGGACTGAAGCTTTCTTT.

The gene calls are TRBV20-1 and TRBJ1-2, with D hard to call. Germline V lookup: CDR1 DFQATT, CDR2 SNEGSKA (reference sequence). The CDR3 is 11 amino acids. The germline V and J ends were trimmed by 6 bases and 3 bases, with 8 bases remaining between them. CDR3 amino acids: CSARSDYGYTF. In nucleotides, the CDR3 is TGCAGTGCCAGATCGGACTATGGCTACACCTTC.

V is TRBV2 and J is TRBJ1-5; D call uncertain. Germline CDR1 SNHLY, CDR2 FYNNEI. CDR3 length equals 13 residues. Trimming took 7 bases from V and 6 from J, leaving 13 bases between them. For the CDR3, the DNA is TGTGCCAGCACCTCCTCGGAGGTTCAGCCCCAGCATTTT. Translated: CASTSSEVQPQHF.

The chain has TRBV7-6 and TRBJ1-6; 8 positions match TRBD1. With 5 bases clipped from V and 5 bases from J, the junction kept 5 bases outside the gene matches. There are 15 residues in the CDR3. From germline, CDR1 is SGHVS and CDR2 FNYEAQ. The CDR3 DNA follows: TGTGCCAGCAGCGGTACAGGGGGGGATAATTCACCCCTCCACTTT. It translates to CASSGTGGDNSPLHF.

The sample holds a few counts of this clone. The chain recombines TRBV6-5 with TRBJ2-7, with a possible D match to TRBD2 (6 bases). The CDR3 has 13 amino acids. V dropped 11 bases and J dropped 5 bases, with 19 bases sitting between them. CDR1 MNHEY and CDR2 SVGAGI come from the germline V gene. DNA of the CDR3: TGTGCCTCAAGGTTAGGAGGGAGCGACGAGCAGTACTTC. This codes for CASRLGGSDEQYF.

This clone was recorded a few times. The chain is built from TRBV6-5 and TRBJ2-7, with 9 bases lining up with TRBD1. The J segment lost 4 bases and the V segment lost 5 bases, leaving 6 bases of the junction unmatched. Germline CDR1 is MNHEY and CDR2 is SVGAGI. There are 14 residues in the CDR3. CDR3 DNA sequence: TGTGCCAGCAGTCCTTACAGGGGGCAATACGAGCAGTACTTC. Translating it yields CASSPYRGQYEQYF.

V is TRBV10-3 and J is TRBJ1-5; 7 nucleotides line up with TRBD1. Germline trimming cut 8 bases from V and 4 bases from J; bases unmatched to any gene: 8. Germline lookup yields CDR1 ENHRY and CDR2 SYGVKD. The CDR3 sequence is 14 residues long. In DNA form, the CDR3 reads TGTGCCATCGGGGGAACAGGGGCAAATCAGCCCCAGCATTTT. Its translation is CAIGGTGANQPQHF.